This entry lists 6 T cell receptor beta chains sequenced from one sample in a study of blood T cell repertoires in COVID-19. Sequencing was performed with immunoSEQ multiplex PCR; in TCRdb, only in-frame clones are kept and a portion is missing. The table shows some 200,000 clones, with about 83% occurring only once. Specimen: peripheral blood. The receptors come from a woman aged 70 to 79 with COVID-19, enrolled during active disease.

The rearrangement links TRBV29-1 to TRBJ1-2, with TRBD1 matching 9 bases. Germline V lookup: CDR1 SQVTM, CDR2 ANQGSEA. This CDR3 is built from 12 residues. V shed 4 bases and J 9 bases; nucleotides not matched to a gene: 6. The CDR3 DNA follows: TGCAGCGTTGGGGACAGGGATAATCGCTACACCTTC. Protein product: CSVGDRDNRYTF.

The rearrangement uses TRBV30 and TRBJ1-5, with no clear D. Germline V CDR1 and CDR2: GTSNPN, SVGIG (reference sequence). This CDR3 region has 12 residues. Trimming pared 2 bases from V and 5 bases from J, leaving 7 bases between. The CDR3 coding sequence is TGTGCCTGGAGTCCCGGGGATCAGCCCCAGCATTTT. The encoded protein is CAWSPGDQPQHF. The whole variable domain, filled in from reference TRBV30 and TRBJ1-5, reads SQTIHQWPATLVQPVGSPLSLECTVEGTSNPNLYWYRQAAGRGLQLLFYSVGIGQISSEVPQNLSASRPQDRQFILSSKKLLLSDSGFYLCAWSPGDQPQHFGDGTRLSIL.

The CDR3 DNA sequence: TGTGCCTGGAGCTCCCCCTCTAGGGGCACTAATGAAAAACTGTTTTTT. This gives the protein CAWSSPSRGTNEKLFF. The chain links TRBV30 to TRBJ1-4; weak D call: TRBD1 (5 bases). The ends were cut back, 3 bases at V and 2 bases at J, with 16 bases in the middle. This CDR3 contains 16 residues. The germline CDR1 and CDR2 sequences are GTSNPN and SVGIG (reference sequence).

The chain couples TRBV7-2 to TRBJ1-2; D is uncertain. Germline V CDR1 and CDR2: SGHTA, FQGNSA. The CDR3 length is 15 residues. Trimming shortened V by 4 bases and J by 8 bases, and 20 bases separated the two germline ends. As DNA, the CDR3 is TGTGCCAGCAGCTCGGACGCGGGAGGGCTTAGAGGCTACACCTTC. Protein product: CASSSDAGGLRGYTF. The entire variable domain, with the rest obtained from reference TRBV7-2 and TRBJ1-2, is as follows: GAGVSQSPSNKVTEKGKDVELRCDPISGHTALYWYRQSLGQGLEFLIYFQGNSAPDKSGLPSDRFSAERTGGSVSTLTIQRTQQEDSAVYLCASSSDAGGLRGYTFGSGTRLTVV.

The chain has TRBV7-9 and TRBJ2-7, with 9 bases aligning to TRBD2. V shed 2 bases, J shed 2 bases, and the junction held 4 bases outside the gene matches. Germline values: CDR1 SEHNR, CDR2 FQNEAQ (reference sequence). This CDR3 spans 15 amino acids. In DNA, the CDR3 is TGTGCCAGCAGCTTATTGGCTAGCGGGACCTACGAGCAGTACTTC. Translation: CASSLLASGTYEQYF.

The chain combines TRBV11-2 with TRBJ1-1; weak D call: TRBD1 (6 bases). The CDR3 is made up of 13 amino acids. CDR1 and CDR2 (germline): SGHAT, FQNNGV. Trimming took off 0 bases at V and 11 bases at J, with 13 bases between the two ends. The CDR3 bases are TGTGCCAGCAGCTTAGATATACAGGGTAGGGCTTTCTTT. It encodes CASSLDIQGRAFF.